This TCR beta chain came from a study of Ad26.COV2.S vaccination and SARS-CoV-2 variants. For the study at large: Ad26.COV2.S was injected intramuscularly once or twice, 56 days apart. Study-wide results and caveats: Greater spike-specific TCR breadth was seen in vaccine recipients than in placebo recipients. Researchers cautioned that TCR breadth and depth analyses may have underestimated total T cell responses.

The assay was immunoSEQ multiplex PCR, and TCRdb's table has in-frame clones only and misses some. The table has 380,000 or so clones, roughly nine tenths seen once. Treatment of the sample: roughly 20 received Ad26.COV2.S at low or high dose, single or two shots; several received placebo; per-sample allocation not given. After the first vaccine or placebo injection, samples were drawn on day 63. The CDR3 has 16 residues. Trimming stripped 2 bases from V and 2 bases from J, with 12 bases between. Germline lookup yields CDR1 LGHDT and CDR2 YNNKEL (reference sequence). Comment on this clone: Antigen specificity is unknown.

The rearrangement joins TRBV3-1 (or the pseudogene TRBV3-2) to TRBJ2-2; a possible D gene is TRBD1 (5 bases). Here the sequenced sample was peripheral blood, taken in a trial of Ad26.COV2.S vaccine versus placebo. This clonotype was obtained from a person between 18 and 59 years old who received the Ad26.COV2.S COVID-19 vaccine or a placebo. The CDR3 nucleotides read TGTGCCAGCAGCCAAAGACAGCAAAGTAACACCGGGGAGCTGTTTTTT. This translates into CASSQRQQSNTGELFF.